This is a list of T cell receptor beta chains from one sample in a study of T-cell reconstitution after alpha-beta-depleted transplantation in children. TCRdb reanalysed the PCR reads using MiXCR and keeps one entry per CDR3 protein. The sample shows around 480,000 distinct CDR3 sequences, 32% of them seen only once. The source was PBMCs from the stem cell graft donor, collected from the stem cell graft. These receptors originate from a human donor who donated a stem cell graft to a child with aplastic anemia. Both conserved end residues are part of each CDR3. A D gene is named only where the DNA matches it firmly. A row's size may be missing; if present it is once, few, many or a size class.

NA	TRBV7-6	TRBD1	TRBJ2-7	TGTGCCAGCAGCCCCCGACAGGGGAACGACGAGCAGTACTTC	CASSPRQGNDEQYF
few	TRBV27	TRBD2	TRBJ2-6	TGTGCCAGCAGTTTATCGCGGGGGGCGCTTAACGTCCTGACTTTC	CASSLSRGALNVLTF
NA	TRBV9	TRBD1	TRBJ1-5	TGTGCCAGCAGTTTCACGGGACAGGGCAATCAGCCCCAGCATTTT	CASSFTGQGNQPQHF
NA	TRBV6-1	NA	TRBJ2-1	TGTGCCAGCACCGCAGCGGGCTTCTCCTACAATGAGCAGTTCTTC	CASTAAGFSYNEQFF
NA	TRBV18	NA	TRBJ2-7	TGTGCCAGCTCACTTCAAAGCTCCTACGAGCAGTACTTC	CASSLQSSYEQYF
many	TRBV7-2	NA	TRBJ2-7	TGTGCCAGCAGCTCACCTAACAGCCTCTACGAGCAGTACTTC	CASSSPNSLYEQYF
NA	TRBV12-3/TRBV12-4	NA	TRBJ1-1	TGTGCCAGCAGTTTCGGGCAGGGCGTGGAAACTTTCTTT	CASSFGQGVETFF
many	TRBV20-1	NA	TRBJ2-7	TGCAGTGCTCCCCGGGACACGGCCTTGGACGAGCAGTACTTC	CSAPRDTALDEQYF
NA	TRBV20-1	NA	TRBJ1-5	TGCAGTGCTCTTCTAGGGCAGGGCGGACTTAGCAATCAGCCCCAGCATTTT	CSALLGQGGLSNQPQHF
NA	TRBV28	NA	TRBJ2-7	TGTGCCAGCAGTTTCTCCGGGACCCTCTACGAGCAGTACTTC	CASSFSGTLYEQYF
NA	TRBV29-1	NA	TRBJ2-5	TGCAGCGTTACCGAGGCCCAGTACTTC	CSVTEAQYF
NA	TRBV7-6	TRBD2	TRBJ2-1	TGTGCCAGCAGCCCCCTTGCTAGCGGGAGTTACACGAGTTACAATGAGCAGTTCTTC	CASSPLASGSYTSYNEQFF
NA	TRBV19	NA	TRBJ2-1	TGTGCCAGTAGTATTCGGGGGCAGGGCCCCTACAATGAGCAGTTCTTC	CASSIRGQGPYNEQFF
NA	TRBV7-8	NA	TRBJ1-1	TGTGCCAGCAGCCTTAACGCAGTTTTGAACACTGAAGCTTTCTTT	CASSLNAVLNTEAFF
few	TRBV5-1	NA	TRBJ2-6	TGCGCCAGCAGCTCCACCCCTCCCGCGCAGGCTGGGGCCAACGTCCTGACTTTC	CASSSTPPAQAGANVLTF
NA	TRBV18	NA	TRBJ1-1	TGTGCCAGCTCACCACCGGGACACGAGAACACTGAAGCTTTCTTT	CASSPPGHENTEAFF
NA	TRBV11-2	NA	TRBJ2-1	TGTGCCAGCAGCTTAGTAGGGGACTCCTACAATGAGCAGTTCTTC	CASSLVGDSYNEQFF
NA	TRBV7-8	NA	TRBJ2-3	TGTGCCAGCAGCTTAGCAGCCGCTAGGGATACGCAGTATTTT	CASSLAAARDTQYF
NA	TRBV15	NA	TRBJ2-2	TGTGCCACCAGCAGAGATCTTTTCGTTGGCGCCGGGGAGCTGTTTTTT	CATSRDLFVGAGELFF
NA	TRBV12-3/TRBV12-4	NA	TRBJ1-1	TGTGCCAGCAGTTTTTACCCCGGGGCAGACGAAGCTTTCTTT	CASSFYPGADEAFF
NA	TRBV20-1	TRBD1	TRBJ1-3	TGCAGTGCTAGCGGCCAGGGGGCCGGTGGAAACACCATATATTTT	CSASGQGAGGNTIYF
NA	TRBV12-3/TRBV12-4	NA	TRBJ2-6	TGTGCCAGCAGTTTTGGGGCCAACGTCCTGACTTTC	CASSFGANVLTF
few	TRBV24-1	NA	TRBJ1-1	TGTGCCACCCAGGGTAGAAACACTGAAGCTTTCTTT	CATQGRNTEAFF